This T cell receptor beta chain was sequenced in a study of human thymus T cells. Germline loops: CDR1 SGHRS, CDR2 YFSETQ. The length of the CDR3 is 15 residues. As for this clone: Germline is not matched at one junction end, which may reflect a read error.

Measured with immunoSEQ multiplex PCR; TCRdb has only the in-frame clones, and not every one. The sample lists about 78,000 clones, just over 95% occurring once. The thymus was resected at corrective cardiac surgery. This chain connects TRBV5-1 to TRBJ2-1; D tentatively fits TRBD1 or TRBD2 (6 bases each). The sequence was collected from a boy younger than two with a congenital heart defect but otherwise immunologically healthy. Sample: thymus tissue. CDR3 DNA: TGCGCCGGCAGCCCGTATCGGGAGTGGGGGCATGAGCAGTTCTTC. Translating gives CAGSPYREWGHEQFF.